The subject of this entry is one TCR beta chain. Its antigen remains unidentified. No clone much larger than this one lies a single base away; base qualities are absent. Using the deep immunoSEQ assay, multiplex PCR amplified TCR CDR3 regions from genomic DNA. For each cell subset, the extracted genomic DNA was distributed evenly across all wells of several immunoSEQ 96-well plates, and each plate served as one replicate. Each replicate PCR for sorted subsets received roughly 0.2 ug genomic DNA, equal to some 32,000 T cell genomes. Purified libraries were quantified with a Qubit 3.0 fluorometer, sized on a Bioanalyzer 2100, and re-quantified with the KAPA Library Quantification kit. Every immunoSEQ 96-well plate was sequenced on a dedicated single-read 150-cycle Illumina NextSeq 550 flow cell. Regarding the original processing steps: Because only junctional sequences without quality scores were contained in the immunoSEQ output, filtering matching that applied to full-length reads could not be performed. Sequences were annotated with PyIR, a Python wrapper for IgBLAST v1.9, using IMGT germline references to assign V/J genes and CDR3. Reads with weak V/J assignments (E-value above 1e-6), missing CDR3, stop codons, out-of-frame junctions, or ambiguous translated residues were removed. V3J clonotypes were defined by identical inferred V gene, J gene, and CDR3 amino acid sequence. Percentage overlap between repertoires was computed as shared unique clonotypes divided by the size of the smaller repertoire. Richness of each repertoire was evaluated using RTK rarefaction, the Chao1 estimator, and Recon v2.1 estimates of unobserved clonotypes. Generation probabilities were computed with OLGA for all TCRbeta clonotypes obtained by the gDNA method from a handful of donors. TCRdb carries this immuneACCESS record with in-frame sequences only. Its versions omit some clonotypes, under half of them owing to an unresolved V gene in the studies checked, with the rest unexplained. V, J and clone size are taken as reported in that table, and D and trimming were inferred from the DNA itself. The sample includes about 1.4 million clones, with roughly 96% observed a single time. The ten largest clones add up to 1.2% of the sample.

The sample comes from a study of shared clonotypes between healthy human individuals (dated by TCRdb to about 2020). Broadly, across the study: A couple of women and a few men aged 18 to 49 years were included in the cohort. Per donor, three plates each were used for CD4 naive and CD4 memory, two for CD8 naive, and one for CD8 memory. To estimate repertoire size and how much clonotype sharing occurs between individuals, the study deeply sequenced the blood TCR repertoires of about five healthy adults. To increase sequencing depth and limit assay-specific biases, different laboratories used diverse techniques to prepare libraries and sequence TCR repertoires. Per donor, leukapheresis produced somewhere between about 0.85 and 8.9 billion PBMCs.

Healthy HIV-negative adults with no recently reported acute infections or vaccinations were included as donors. Every donor was a Caucasian adult living in Nashville, Tennessee, USA. CD4+ T cells were enriched by magnetic negative selection, after which naive cells were positively selected on CD45RA and the negative fraction was taken as the memory subset. Blood was collected by leukapheresis, and PBMCs were isolated by Ficoll-Histopaque density gradient centrifugation and then cryopreserved in liquid nitrogen vapor phase. Analytical flow cytometry was used to check the purity and quantity of each magnetically sorted T cell population. Genomic DNA was isolated from every sorted fraction and measured by UV absorbance on a Nanodrop 2000c. Points the paper makes about the study in general: Only blood was sampled, and tissue TCR repertoires likely differ from those in blood. The genetic and exposure-history diversity represented was limited by the small number of donors. Compared with non-shared clonotypes, clonotypes shared by all four sorted-subset donors had higher generation probabilities. When several donors were compared, the shared fraction of clonotypes was about 5% for naive CD4, roughly 3.3% for naive CD8, 2.3% for memory CD4, and about 0.36% for memory CD8. Based on pairwise subsampling, the degree of clonotype sharing among donors was expected to be affected by sequencing depth. Rarefaction of sorted-subset datasets indicated incomplete sequencing despite the large sequencing depth. Naive subsets generally had larger estimated clonotype richness than memory subsets.

Reading the germline V gene gives CDR1 SGHRS and CDR2 YFSETQ. The junction shows trimming of 2 bases on V and 1 base on J, plus 12 bases between the germline ends. The CDR3 runs 15 amino acids, cysteine and phenylalanine included. Only CDR3 DNA remains: 45 bases, in frame from the first base. The sequenced material came from naive CD4+ T cells sorted from blood. Interpreted using the paper, the cell subset or site label stands for: CD45RA+ positively selected. The TCR sequence derives from a man in his thirties or forties in good health. The rearranged segments are TRBV5-1 and TRBJ1-1, with no D gene named confidently. The CDR3 sequence is CASSFGPESNTEAFF. Here is the DNA: TGCGCCAGCAGCTTTGGGCCCGAGTCGAACACTGAAGCTTTCTTT.